Below, 20 T cell receptor beta chains from the same sample are listed, as sequenced in a study of cytomegalovirus exposure and HLA in healthy donors. PCR employed 60 Vbeta and 13 Jbeta primers. This table comes from immunoSEQ multiplex PCR, and its TCRdb copy is limited to in-frame clones, with some not included. The data contain some 150,000 clones, approximately 80% of them singletons. The sequenced sample was PBMCs. The receptors derive from a middle-aged woman in good health and CMV-seropositive.

The chain combines TRBV27 with TRBJ2-1; 7 positions match TRBD1. The CDR3 runs 14 residues. V dropped 6 bases and J dropped 14; count of bases not matched to a gene: 16. Per germline, CDR1 MNHEY and CDR2 SMNVEV (reference sequence). The CDR3 region has the DNA TGTGCCAGCAGACGGGACAGAGGGCAGTCGGAAGAGTTCTTC. This gives the protein CASRRDRGQSEEFF.

In this sample, this clone turned up a few times. The genes are TRBV5-8 and TRBJ1-6, with 7 bases lining up with TRBD1. The V gene's germline CDR1 is SGHTS and CDR2 YDEGEE. Trimming at V came to 4 bases and at J to 4 bases, leaving 2 bases not matched to a gene. The CDR3 consists of 14 residues. This CDR3 is CASSHRGYNSPLHF. CDR3 DNA: TGTGCCAGCAGCCACAGGGGTTATAATTCACCCCTCCACTTT.

Concerning this clone: Within the sample, other DNA sequences also encode this same CDR3. The chain has TRBV5-1 and TRBJ2-7, with 7 bases aligning to TRBD2. The V and J ends lost 2 bases and 3 bases, in that order; junction bases with no gene match: 2. This CDR3 is 13 amino acids long. Germline assignment: CDR1 SGHRS and CDR2 YFSETQ. DNA for the CDR3: TGCGCCAGCAGCTTTGGCGGGAGCTACGAGCAGTACTTC. As protein: CASSFGGSYEQYF.

V and J are TRBV5-6 and TRBJ2-7; D remains unclear. Germline V gives CDR1 SGHDT, CDR2 YYEEEE. V was clipped by 3 bases and J by 2 bases, with 12 bases between them. The CDR3 contains 14 residues. The CDR3 sequence: CASSSQIVTYEQYF. Written as DNA, the CDR3 is TGTGCCAGCAGCTCACAGATCGTAACCTACGAGCAGTACTTC.

The chain is built from TRBV5-1 and TRBJ2-1, with D possibly being TRBD2 (7 bases). The ends were cut back, 4 bases at V and 3 bases at J, with 23 bases in the middle. CDR3 length equals 18 residues. Per germline, CDR1 SGHRS and CDR2 YFSETQ. The CDR3 DNA follows: TGCGCCAGCAGCCCCGAATTCTGGGGAGGGGGTAGCTACAATGAGCAGTTCTTC. Translated, it gives CASSPEFWGGGSYNEQFF.

The rearrangement links TRBV5-1 to TRBJ2-1, with 8 bases identical to TRBD1. Germline V gene sequence: CDR1 SGHRS, CDR2 YFSETQ. The CDR3 sequence is 15 residues long. The trim removed 0 bases at V and 1 base at J, leaving 0 bases unmatched. The CDR3 DNA is TGCGCCAGCAGCTTGGGACAGGGGTCCTACAATGAGCAGTTCTTC. It codes for CASSLGQGSYNEQFF.

CDR3 amino acids: CASSTEQGWVQGYTF. Written as DNA, the CDR3 is TGTGCCAGCAGTACAGAACAGGGATGGGTTCAAGGCTACACCTTC. The gene calls are TRBV6-6 and TRBJ1-2, with D possibly matching TRBD1 (6 bases). There are 15 residues in the CDR3. The germline V and J ends were trimmed by 5 bases and 8 bases, with 21 bases remaining between them. The germline V gene encodes CDR1 MNHNY and CDR2 SVGAGI (reference sequence).

The table lists this clone with a few counts. The chain employs TRBV7-8 and TRBJ2-7; maybe TRBD2 (6 bases). Trimming took 2 bases from V and 7 from J, leaving 18 bases between them. The V gene's germline CDR1 is SGHVS and CDR2 FQNEAQ. The CDR3 is 15 residues long. The CDR3 DNA reads TGTGCCAGCAGCTTATCAAGAGCGGGCCCGGGGGAGCAGTACTTC. Encoded protein: CASSLSRAGPGEQYF.

This chain uses TRBV28 with TRBJ1-1, with 8 bases lining up with TRBD1. After removal of 5 bases from V and 10 bases from J, the junction contained 12 bases not matched to a gene. This CDR3 is built from 14 residues. Germline CDR1 and CDR2: MDHEN and SYDVKM. CDR3 nucleotides: TGTGCCAGCAGTCTCCGGACAGGGCCTGAAGTAGCTTTCTTT. Protein sequence: CASSLRTGPEVAFF.

The V gene is TRBV6-1, the J gene TRBJ2-7; a weak D match, TRBD2 (5 bases). There are 14 residues in the CDR3. Germline V gene sequence: CDR1 MNHNS, CDR2 SASEGT. Trimming took off 6 bases at V and 2 bases at J, with 14 bases between the two ends. The CDR3 is CASRGVEQTYEQYF. CDR3 nucleotide sequence: TGTGCCAGCAGGGGAGTGGAACAGACCTACGAGCAGTACTTC.

The chain is built from TRBV2 and TRBJ2-5; possible D gene TRBD1, 7 bases. Looked up from germline, CDR1 is SNHLY and CDR2 is FYNNEI. This CDR3 comprises 16 residues. Trimming took 8 bases from V and 4 from J, leaving 23 bases between them. This CDR3 is CASFRGQGVRGETQYF. Here the CDR3 DNA reads TGTGCCAGCTTTCGGGGGCAGGGGGTCAGGGGAGAGACCCAGTACTTC. Together with reference TRBV2 and TRBJ2-5, the CDR3 gives the full variable domain: EPEVTQTPSHQVTQMGQEVILRCVPISNHLYFYWYRQILGQKVEFLVSFYNNEISEKSEIFDDQFSVERPDGSNFTLKIRSTKLEDSAMYFCASFRGQGVRGETQYFGPGTRLLVL.

This chain uses TRBV28 with TRBJ1-1, with D perhaps TRBD1 (5 bases). The CDR3 contains 13 residues. The germline CDR1 and CDR2 sequences are MDHEN and SYDVKM. The germline V and J ends were trimmed by 10 bases and 0 bases, with 12 bases remaining between them. In DNA, the CDR3 is TGTGCCATCGACAGTTCGATGAACACTGAAGCTTTCTTT. Encoded protein: CAIDSSMNTEAFF.

V gene TRBV19 combines with J gene TRBJ2-7, with 8 bases lining up with TRBD2. From germline, CDR1 is LNHDA and CDR2 SQIVND (reference sequence). The V gene end was trimmed by 2 bases and the J gene end by 3 bases; junction bases not matched to a gene: 6. The CDR3 contains 15 residues. The CDR3 region has the DNA TGTGCCAGTAGTATAAAGGAGCGGGAGTTCTACGAGCAGTACTTC. Its translation: CASSIKEREFYEQYF.

The chain carries TRBV28 and TRBJ1-2; maybe TRBD1 (6 bases). Germline V gene sequence: CDR1 MDHEN, CDR2 SYDVKM. Deletions cut 4 bases from V and 4 bases from J, with 7 bases between. This CDR3 is built from 12 residues. The CDR3 DNA is TGTGCCAGCAGTTACAGGGCCTATGGCTACACCTTC. Its translation is CASSYRAYGYTF.

The chain is built from TRBV7-2 and TRBJ1-2; D is ambiguous. This CDR3 has 15 amino acids. Per the germline V gene, CDR1 is SGHTA and CDR2 is FQGNSA. Trimming left V 0 bases short and J 2 bases short, with 10 bases between. CDR3 DNA: TGTGCCAGCAGCTTAGCGCTATCGGGGAACTATGGCTACACCTTC. It translates to CASSLALSGNYGYTF. The full variable domain, its missing parts supplied by reference TRBV7-2 and TRBJ1-2, is GAGVSQSPSNKVTEKGKDVELRCDPISGHTALYWYRQSLGQGLEFLIYFQGNSAPDKSGLPSDRFSAERTGGSVSTLTIQRTQQEDSAVYLCASSLALSGNYGYTFGSGTRLTVV.

The J gene is TRBJ1-6, the V gene TRBV6-1; no definite D call. Trimming left V 4 bases short and J 6 bases short, with 10 bases between. Per germline, CDR1 MNHNS and CDR2 SASEGT. This CDR3 has 14 amino acids. CDR3 protein: CASSAQNSNSPLHF. CDR3 DNA sequence: TGTGCCAGCAGTGCCCAAAACAGTAATTCACCCCTCCACTTT.

This clone was observed a handful of times. V and J are TRBV6-1 and TRBJ2-2; 11 nucleotides align to TRBD2. The germline CDR1 and CDR2 sequences are MNHNS and SASEGT. The CDR3 covers 16 residues. Germline trimming cut 4 bases from V and 9 bases from J; bases unmatched to any gene: 10. CDR3 region: CASSAPSGGPQWELFF. The CDR3 region has the DNA TGTGCCAGCAGTGCCCCTAGCGGGGGGCCTCAATGGGAGCTGTTTTTT.

The CDR3, as DNA: TGTGCCAGCAGTGAAGCCGGGACTAGCGGGGGGGCTACGATGGCCCAGTACTTC. Its translation is CASSEAGTSGGATMAQYF. The chain combines TRBV6-1 with TRBJ2-5; 16 positions agree with TRBD2. There are 18 residues in the CDR3. CDR1 is MNHNS and CDR2 is SASEGT in the germline V gene. Losses at the gene ends were 0 bases for V and 9 bases for J; bases not matched to a gene: 10.

This chain joins TRBV10-3 and TRBJ2-5; the D gene is possibly TRBD2 (5 bases). CDR1 is ENHRY, CDR2 SYGVKD, per germline. This CDR3 is built from 13 residues. V lost 1 base and J lost 4, with 7 bases in between. CDR3 nucleotides: TGTGCCATCAGTGAGTTAGCGAGAGAGACCCAGTACTTC. Protein sequence: CAISELARETQYF.

The chain joins TRBV9 to TRBJ2-1, with 12 bases lining up with TRBD2. CDR1 is SGDLS, CDR2 YYNGEE, per germline. The V segment lost 2 bases and the J segment 4 bases; nucleotides outside the gene matches: 1. CDR3 length: 15 amino acids. The CDR3, as DNA: TGTGCCAGCAGCGTTCTAGCGGGAGGGTACAATGAGCAGTTCTTC. It encodes CASSVLAGGYNEQFF.